The following is a TCR beta chain sequence with its context. The sample comes from a study of blood T cell repertoires in COVID-19. Study details: From the United States, Italy and Spain came samples of acute and convalescent COVID-19. In each case, the material was cDNA or gDNA derived from T cells, B-cell-depleted T cells, or PBMCs.

Original methodology: By means of reference gene primer amplification, nucleated cell counts were estimated. Some clones are missing from TCRdb's copy, which holds only in-frame ones; the method was immunoSEQ multiplex PCR. V, J and clone size reflect that table, while D and trimming were determined from the DNA. Here the sample spans some 240,000 clones, more than 65% being singletons. This CDR3 spans 14 amino acids. V gave up 6 bases and J gave up 2 bases, with 14 bases separating them. From germline, CDR1 is MNHEY and CDR2 SVGAGI. Sequencing was done on a sample of peripheral blood. The TCR comes from a woman aged 40 to 50 who had recovered from COVID-19. The J gene is TRBJ2-7, the V gene TRBV6-5; D is possibly TRBD1 (6 bases). The CDR3: CASRHRDIAYEQYF. Written as DNA, the CDR3 is TGTGCCAGCAGGCACCGGGACATCGCCTACGAGCAGTACTTC.